The rows below give T cell receptor beta chains drawn from one sample of a study of cytomegalovirus exposure and HLA in healthy donors. Only in-frame clones appear in the TCRdb table, and some are missing; sequencing was by immunoSEQ multiplex PCR. Among under 200,000 clones listed, about 84% were seen once. The sequencing input was PBMCs. The receptors derive from a man aged 45-65 years in good health and CMV-seronegative. Each CDR3 is given with its conserved first and last residue. Each record gives: D gene, V gene, J gene, clone size, CDR3 protein, CDR3 DNA. A D gene is named only where the DNA matches it firmly. Clone size is stated in some rows and not others, as once, few, many or a class when expanded.

>-|TRBV5-1|TRBJ1-3|-
CASSLAPNRLGNTIYF
TGCGCCAGCAGCTTGGCCCCCAACCGACTTGGAAACACCATATATTTT
>-|TRBV27|TRBJ2-5|few
CASSPELGRETQYF
TGTGCCAGCAGTCCCGAACTGGGCCGGGAGACCCAGTACTTC
>-|TRBV4-3|TRBJ2-1|-
CASSRTGNINEQFF
TGCGCCAGCAGCCGCACCGGGAACATCAATGAGCAGTTCTTC
>-|TRBV27|TRBJ2-7|-
CASSLSQGLTYEQYF
TGTGCCAGCAGTTTATCTCAGGGCTTGACCTACGAGCAGTACTTC
>-|TRBV7-7|TRBJ2-5|-
CASSHGNGGETQYF
TGTGCTAGCAGCCATGGAAATGGGGGGGAGACCCAGTACTTC
>-|TRBV6-6|TRBJ1-2|-
CASSPGAYGYTF
TGTGCCAGCAGTCCAGGGGCCTATGGCTACACCTTC
>-|TRBV7-8|TRBJ1-4|-
CASSLAAATNEKLFF
TGTGCCAGCAGCTTAGCGGCGGCAACTAATGAAAAACTGTTTTTT
>TRBD1|TRBV11-3|TRBJ2-7|once
CASSSTGTGVYEQYF
TGTGCCAGCAGCTCAACCGGGACAGGGGTCTACGAGCAGTACTTC
>-|TRBV4-3|TRBJ1-1|few
CASSLRSETNTEAFF
TGCGCCAGCAGCCTGCGGTCCGAGACGAACACTGAAGCTTTCTTT
>-|TRBV5-1|TRBJ2-7|-
CASSLDTNSYEQYF
TGCGCCAGCAGCTTGGACACTAACTCCTACGAGCAGTACTTC
>-|TRBV6-1|TRBJ1-2|-
CASSEALVYGYTF
TGTGCCAGCAGTGAAGCCTTAGTATATGGCTACACCTTC
>-|TRBV19|TRBJ1-5|-
CASMGGGASNQPQHF
TGTGCCAGTATGGGTGGGGGCGCGTCCAATCAGCCCCAGCATTTT
>-|TRBV30|TRBJ2-3|-
CAWTGLGAPDTQYF
TGTGCCTGGACCGGACTCGGCGCCCCGGATACGCAGTATTTT
>-|TRBV11-2|TRBJ2-7|-
CASSLTLSGTPPYEQYF
TGTGCCAGCAGCTTAACTTTGAGCGGGACACCCCCCTACGAGCAGTACTTC
>TRBD1|TRBV7-2|TRBJ1-6|-
CASSFQGDENSPLHF
TGTGCCAGCAGCTTCCAGGGGGATGAGAATTCACCCCTCCACTTT
>-|TRBV6-5|TRBJ1-5|-
CASSYVTGHQPQHF
TGTGCCAGCAGTTACGTTACAGGGCATCAGCCCCAGCATTTT
>TRBD1|TRBV7-2|TRBJ1-3|once
CASSWDSSPSGNTIYF
TGTGCCAGCAGCTGGGACAGCAGTCCCTCTGGAAACACCATATATTTT
>-|TRBV27|TRBJ2-5|-
CASRRADLQETQYF
TGTGCCAGCCGCAGGGCAGACTTACAAGAGACCCAGTACTTC
>-|TRBV18|TRBJ2-7|-
CASSPLLTYSYEQYF
TGTGCCAGCTCACCACTTCTCACCTACTCCTACGAGCAGTACTTC
>TRBD1|TRBV9|TRBJ1-2|-
CASSGQGEEANYGYTF
TGTGCCAGCAGCGGACAGGGTGAGGAAGCTAACTATGGCTACACCTTC
>TRBD1|TRBV4-1|TRBJ2-7|-
CASSQEGTGVGYEQYF
TGCGCCAGCAGCCAAGAAGGGACAGGGGTGGGCTACGAGCAGTACTTC
>TRBD1|TRBV6-5|TRBJ1-1|few
CASSYGTGNTEAFF
TGTGCCAGCAGTTATGGGACAGGGAACACTGAAGCTTTCTTT
>TRBD2|TRBV9|TRBJ2-3|-
CASSVGSSGGSLTDTQYF
TGTGCCAGCAGCGTAGGGAGTAGCGGGGGATCCCTCACAGATACGCAGTATTTT
>TRBD1|TRBV13|TRBJ2-7|-
CASSSRDSNSYEQYF
TGTGCCAGCAGCTCCCGGGACAGCAACTCCTACGAGCAGTACTTC
>-|TRBV7-9|TRBJ2-2|few
CASSDPRGPGELFF
TGTGCCAGCAGCGACCCACGAGGGCCCGGGGAGCTGTTTTTT
>-|TRBV19|TRBJ1-5|few
CASSVNPGTPPQPQHF
TGTGCCAGTAGTGTGAACCCCGGGACACCCCCTCAGCCCCAGCATTTT
>TRBD1|TRBV6-1|TRBJ1-4|-
CASSSGTGSEKLFF
TGTGCCAGCAGCTCCGGGACAGGGAGTGAAAAACTGTTTTTT
>-|TRBV5-1|TRBJ2-3|-
CASNAAGTTDTQYF
TGCGCCAGCAACGCAGCGGGCACCACAGATACGCAGTATTTT
>-|TRBV5-6|TRBJ1-6|-
CASTVGRYSPLHF
TGTGCCAGCACCGTGGGCCGGTATTCACCCCTCCACTTT
>-|TRBV27|TRBJ1-1|-
CASSFEGMNTEAFF
TGTGCCAGCAGTTTCGAGGGAATGAACACTGAAGCTTTCTTT
>TRBD1|TRBV6-5|TRBJ2-1|few
CASSYSGTGNGEQFF
TGTGCCAGCAGTTACTCGGGGACAGGGAACGGTGAGCAGTTCTTC
>-|TRBV28|TRBJ1-2|once
CASSFEKGAPDYGYTF
TGTGCCAGCAGTTTCGAAAAAGGGGCCCCAGACTATGGCTACACCTTC
>TRBD1|TRBV11-2|TRBJ1-2|-
CASSQDRGRGYTF
TGTGCCAGCAGCCAGGACAGGGGGAGAGGCTACACCTTC
>-|TRBV9|TRBJ1-6|-
CASSVGGTPPLHF
TGTGCCAGCAGCGTAGGGGGGACACCGCCCCTCCACTTT
>-|TRBV30|TRBJ2-7|-
CAWSASYEQYF
TGTGCCTGGAGTGCGTCCTACGAGCAGTACTTC
>-|TRBV28|TRBJ1-5|-
CASSSRGGGNQPQHF
TGTGCCAGCAGTTCCAGAGGGGGGGGCAATCAGCCCCAGCATTTT